Listed below are T cell receptor beta chains from one sample, sequenced in a study of blood T cell repertoires in COVID-19. Generated by immunoSEQ multiplex PCR, the TCRdb table keeps only in-frame clones and is missing some. The profile shows more than 95,000 clones, about 85% of them singletons. The source material was peripheral blood. These receptors were taken from a man aged 50 to 60 with acute or convalescent COVID-19. The CDR3 runs from the conserved cysteine through the conserved F or W. D genes are given only for firm matches. Clone size is shown for a subset of rows, as once, few, many or a class of expanded clone.

J gene	CDR3 length	clone size	D gene	V gene	CDR3 DNA	CDR3 protein
TRBJ1-6	14	.	.	TRBV4-1	TGCGCCAGCAGCCTCCGGACAGATAATTCACCCCTCCACTTT	CASSLRTDNSPLHF
TRBJ2-7	17	few	TRBD2	TRBV3-1/TRBV3-2	TGTGCCAGCAGCCCTTTACAATCTAGCGGGTTCTCCTACGAGCAGTACTTC	CASSPLQSSGFSYEQYF
TRBJ2-7	14	.	TRBD2	TRBV19	TGTGCCAGTAGTACTAGCGGGAGTTCCTACGAGCAGTACTTC	CASSTSGSSYEQYF
TRBJ2-3	17	.	TRBD1	TRBV18	TGTGCCAGCTCACCGCGGGACAGGGGATTTAGCACAGATACGCAGTATTTT	CASSPRDRGFSTDTQYF
TRBJ2-7	15	.	TRBD1	TRBV2	TGTGCCAGCAGTGATATCGGACAGGGAAACAACGAGCAGTACTTC	CASSDIGQGNNEQYF
TRBJ2-7	15	.	TRBD2	TRBV5-1	TGCGCCAGCAGCGTCCTAGCGGGGAGCTCCTACGAGCAGTACTTC	CASSVLAGSSYEQYF
TRBJ2-2	18	.	TRBD2	TRBV18	TGTGCCAGCTCCCTAAACCTAGCGGGAGGGACATCCACCGGGGAGCTGTTTTTT	CASSLNLAGGTSTGELFF
TRBJ1-1	13	.	.	TRBV7-2	TGTGCCAGCAGCTTAGCTGGGCAGGCACGAGCTTTCTTT	CASSLAGQARAFF
TRBJ2-6	19	.	.	TRBV2	TGTGCCAGCAGTGGCGGACTGGAGCGGGCAAGCTCTGGGGCCAACGTCCTGACTTTC	CASSGGLERASSGANVLTF
TRBJ1-6	14	.	TRBD1	TRBV9	TGTGCCAGCAGCCCAGGACAGGGGAGGACACCCCTCCACTTT	CASSPGQGRTPLHF
TRBJ1-1	13	once	.	TRBV5-1	TGCGCCAGCAGCTTGTCGAGGTACACTGAAGCTTTCTTT	CASSLSRYTEAFF
TRBJ2-2	15	.	TRBD2	TRBV14	TGTGCCAGCAGCCGCTGGACTAGCGGGACCGGGGAGCTGTTTTTT	CASSRWTSGTGELFF
TRBJ2-3	15	once	.	TRBV7-8	TGTGCCAGCAGCTTTAAGGGGGACAGCACAGATACGCAGTATTTT	CASSFKGDSTDTQYF
TRBJ2-5	15	once	TRBD1	TRBV30	TGTGCCTGGAGTCCGGGACAGGGGGCGGAAGAGACCCAGTACTTC	CAWSPGQGAEETQYF
TRBJ2-2	15	.	.	TRBV4-1	TGCGCCAGCAGCCAACAGCGGGCGAACACCGGGGAGCTGTTTTTT	CASSQQRANTGELFF
TRBJ2-3	13	.	.	TRBV7-9	TGTGCCAGTGTGGCGGGTAGCACAGATACGCAGTATTTT	CASVAGSTDTQYF
TRBJ1-4	16	.	.	TRBV7-3	TGTGCCAGCAGCTTAAATCCCGTCAGGGCTAATGAAAAACTGTTTTTT	CASSLNPVRANEKLFF
TRBJ2-3	17	.	.	TRBV9	TGTGCCAGCAGCGTTGCGGGGGGGACAGGTGGCACAGATACGCAGTATTTT	CASSVAGGTGGTDTQYF
TRBJ2-1	14	.	.	TRBV24-1	TGTGCCACCTCTCGGGGGAGCTCCTACAATGAGCAGTTCTTC	CATSRGSSYNEQFF
TRBJ1-4	16	.	.	TRBV18	TGTGCCAGCTCCCCAGTTGAACAGGGAGGGACTGAAAAACTGTTTTTT	CASSPVEQGGTEKLFF
TRBJ2-3	13	.	.	TRBV6-1	TGTGCCAGCAGTGAATTGGGCGCAGATACGCAGTATTTT	CASSELGADTQYF
TRBJ2-7	14	.	.	TRBV27	TGTGCCAGCAGTGCCGGGGGATCTCCCTACGAGCAGTACTTC	CASSAGGSPYEQYF